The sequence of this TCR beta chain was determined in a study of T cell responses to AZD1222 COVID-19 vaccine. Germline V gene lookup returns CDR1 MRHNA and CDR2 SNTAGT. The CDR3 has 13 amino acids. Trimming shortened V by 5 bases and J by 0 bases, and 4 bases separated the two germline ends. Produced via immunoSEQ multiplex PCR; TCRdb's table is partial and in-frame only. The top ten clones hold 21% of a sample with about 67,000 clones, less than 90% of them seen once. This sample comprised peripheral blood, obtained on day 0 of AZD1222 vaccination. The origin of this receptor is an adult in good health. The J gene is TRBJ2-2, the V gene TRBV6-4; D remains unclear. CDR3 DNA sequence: TGTGCCAGCAGTAACACGAACACCGGGGAGCTGTTTTTT. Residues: CASSNTNTGELFF.